Listed here are 21 T cell receptor beta chains from one sample, sequenced in a study of T cells after yellow fever vaccination. Each CDR3 protein gets one entry after TCRdb re-called the 5' RACE reads with MiXCR. The sample records approximately 550,000 distinct CDR3 sequences, roughly 13% being singletons. The material sequenced was PBMCs, taken on the day of the yellow fever booster vaccination. The receptors originated from a man aged 25 to 40 who received the YFV17D yellow fever vaccine.

This clonotype showed up just a few times. The V and J genes are TRBV5-1 and TRBJ2-1; the D is unclear. Germline CDR1 is SGHRS and CDR2 is YFSETQ. V was cut by 0 bases and J by 7 bases, with 11 bases left in between. The CDR3 sequence is 14 residues long. In nucleotides, the CDR3 is TGCGCCAGCAGCTTGGGCTTTCGTGGAAATGAGCAGTTCTTC. Translation: CASSLGFRGNEQFF.

CDR3 sequence (DNA): TGTGCCAGCAGTCACGGACAGGTTTCTAGCACAGATACGCAGTATTTT. It encodes CASSHGQVSSTDTQYF. This chain connects TRBV6-5 to TRBJ2-3, with 7 bases fitting TRBD1. CDR3 size: 16 residues. Unmatched junction bases numbered 8, after V lost 5 bases and J lost 0 bases. Looked up from germline, CDR1 is MNHEY and CDR2 is SVGAGI.

This clonotype has at least ten counts. This chain links TRBV7-2 with TRBJ2-1, with D possibly being TRBD1 (6 bases). V lost 6 bases and J lost 7, with 16 bases in between. CDR3 size: 14 residues. Germline CDR1 and CDR2: SGHTA and FQGNSA. The CDR3 here is CASRRQVSVNEQFF. The CDR3 nucleotides read TGTGCCAGCAGACGACAGGTCTCTGTGAATGAGCAGTTCTTC. The full variable domain, completed using reference TRBV7-2 and TRBJ2-1, is GAGVSQSPSNKVTEKGKDVELRCDPISGHTALYWYRQSLGQGLEFLIYFQGNSAPDKSGLPSDRFSAERTGGSVSTLTIQRTQQEDSAVYLCASRRQVSVNEQFFGPGTRLTVL.

V and J are TRBV10-2 and TRBJ2-1, with D perhaps matching TRBD2 (6 bases). Trimming pared 10 bases from V and 0 bases from J, leaving 16 bases between. This CDR3 has 15 residues. CDR1 WSHSY and CDR2 SAAADI come from the germline V gene. This CDR3 reads CATTQDYYSYNEQFF. The CDR3 DNA reads as TGCGCCACCACTCAGGACTACTACTCCTACAATGAGCAGTTCTTC.

This clonotype has only a few counts. The gene calls are TRBV24-1 and TRBJ2-1, with TRBD1 as a possible D gene (5 bases). This CDR3 is built from 14 residues. Trimming took 7 bases from V and 6 from J, leaving 15 bases between them. Per the germline V gene, CDR1 is KGHDR and CDR2 is SFDVKD. The CDR3 nucleotides are TGTGCCACCAGCTCCCTCGGACAACGCAATGAGCAGTTCTTC. Amino acid sequence: CATSSLGQRNEQFF.

This clonotype was seen more than once but under ten times. The V gene is TRBV15, the J gene TRBJ2-5; 11 bases align to TRBD1. Germline values: CDR1 LNHNV, CDR2 YYDKDF (reference sequence). This CDR3 is 15 amino acids long. The trim removed 1 base at V and 4 bases at J, leaving 2 bases unmatched. The CDR3 reads CATSRGDRGGETQYF. Written as DNA, the CDR3 is TGTGCCACCAGCAGAGGGGACAGGGGGGGAGAGACCCAGTACTTC.

The chain uses TRBV15 and TRBJ2-7, with 8 bases matching TRBD1. This CDR3 comprises 16 residues. CDR1 is LNHNV, CDR2 YYDKDF, per germline (reference sequence). J gave up 4 bases and V 1 base, and 9 bases lay outside the gene matches. CDR3 sequence (DNA): TGTGCCACCAGCAGAGGGGTTTTAGGACAGGGTTACGAGCAGTACTTC. As protein: CATSRGVLGQGYEQYF.

The gene calls are TRBV5-1 and TRBJ1-1; D unresolved. Trimming pared 1 base from V and 1 base from J, leaving 11 bases between. Looked up from germline, CDR1 is SGHRS and CDR2 is YFSETQ. The length of the CDR3 is 15 residues. The CDR3 DNA reads TGCGCCAGCAGCTTGAGCCGGGGAGGGAACACTGAAGCTTTCTTT. It encodes CASSLSRGGNTEAFF.

This clonotype was recorded a few times. The V call is TRBV20-1, the J call TRBJ2-1; D may be TRBD2 (6 bases). Trimming left V 0 bases short and J 6 bases short, with 15 bases between. Germline V gene lookup returns CDR1 DFQATT and CDR2 SNEGSKA (reference sequence). This CDR3 spans 15 amino acids. CDR3 region: CSARELRESFNEQFF. CDR3 nucleotide sequence: TGCAGTGCTAGAGAACTCCGGGAGAGTTTCAATGAGCAGTTCTTC.

This rearrangement joins TRBV6-1 to TRBJ1-2; 10 nucleotides line up with TRBD1. Germline V gene lookup returns CDR1 MNHNS and CDR2 SASEGT. Losses at the gene ends were 6 bases for V and 3 bases for J; bases not matched to a gene: 13. This CDR3 has 17 amino acids. CDR3 in DNA: TGTGCCAGCAGCCCACGACAGGGGGCGGCTTTCGACTATGGCTACACCTTC. Protein product: CASSPRQGAAFDYGYTF.

This sequence joins TRBV19 and TRBJ2-1; TRBD1 matches 9 bases. CDR3 length: 15 residues. CDR1 LNHDA and CDR2 SQIVND come from the germline V gene (reference sequence). The V segment lost 6 bases and the J segment 9 bases; nucleotides outside the gene matches: 12. The CDR3 reads CASRGTGRIRGEQFF. The CDR3 DNA follows: TGTGCCAGTAGGGGGACAGGGAGGATCAGAGGTGAGCAGTTCTTC.

This clonotype was seen a handful of times. The chain couples TRBV20-1 to TRBJ1-6, with 8 bases matching TRBD1. V shed 1 base, J shed 1 base, and the junction held 6 bases outside the gene matches. CDR1 and CDR2 from the germline V gene are DFQATT and SNEGSKA (reference sequence). The CDR3 spans 17 residues. The CDR3 spells CSARAGQDVSYNSPLHF. The CDR3 DNA reads as TGCAGTGCTAGAGCGGGACAGGACGTGTCCTATAATTCACCCCTCCACTTT.

This clonotype showed up just a few times. This chain connects TRBV7-2 to TRBJ2-5; no clear D gene. V lost 4 bases and J lost 4, with 10 bases in between. This CDR3 spans 13 amino acids. The V gene's germline CDR1 is SGHTA and CDR2 FQGNSA. CDR3 DNA: TGTGCCAGCAGCTGGATTGAAGTAGAGACCCAGTACTTC. Translating it yields CASSWIEVETQYF.

This clonotype was observed a handful of times. The V call is TRBV7-9, the J call TRBJ2-1; D assignment may be TRBD1 or TRBD2 (6 bases each). Trimming shortened V by 7 bases and J by 5 bases, and 18 bases separated the two germline ends. Germline V gene lookup returns CDR1 SEHNR and CDR2 FQNEAQ (reference sequence). The CDR3 is 15 amino acids. The chain's CDR3 is CASILGGGSDNEQFF. DNA of the CDR3: TGTGCCAGCATCCTAGGGGGAGGTAGTGACAATGAGCAGTTCTTC.

This clonotype has a handful of counts. This chain links TRBV5-4 with TRBJ2-1; D possibly uses TRBD1 or TRBD2 (7 bases each). V was pared by 8 bases and J by 7 bases, with 25 bases between. CDR3 length: 16 amino acids. Germline assignment: CDR1 SGHNT and CDR2 YYREEE (reference sequence). The CDR3 loop reads CASSTLGGGQRNEQFF. As DNA, the CDR3 is TGTGCCAGTTCCACCCTTGGGGGGGGACAGAGGAATGAGCAGTTCTTC.

The J gene is TRBJ2-7, the V gene TRBV20-1, with D possibly TRBD2 on 5 matching bases. Germline V lookup: CDR1 DFQATT, CDR2 SNEGSKA (reference sequence). V was clipped by 6 bases and J by 2 bases, with 17 bases between them. The CDR3 sequence is 14 residues long. The CDR3 nucleotides read TGCAGTGCCCCTCTGGGAGTCCCCCCCTACGAGCAGTACTTC. Protein: CSAPLGVPPYEQYF.

This clonotype has more than one count but fewer than ten. V gene TRBV10-3 combines with J gene TRBJ1-1; D might be TRBD1 (5 bases). CDR3 length equals 14 residues. Germline values: CDR1 ENHRY, CDR2 SYGVKD. V lost 3 bases, J lost 7 bases, and 15 bases lay in between. The CDR3 region has the DNA TGTGCCATCAGTGACAACCAGGGATCTCTTGAAGCTTTCTTT. Its translation: CAISDNQGSLEAFF.

The chain has TRBV10-3 and TRBJ2-7, with 9 bases aligning to TRBD1. The CDR3 has 14 residues. Germline CDR1 and CDR2: ENHRY and SYGVKD. The V and J ends lost 0 bases and 3 bases, in that order; junction bases with no gene match: 0. CDR3 in DNA: TGTGCCATCAGTGAGTCGACAGGGGGCTACGAGCAGTACTTC. It is translated as CAISESTGGYEQYF.

The gene calls are TRBV10-3 and TRBJ2-7; TRBD2 agrees at 7 bases. This CDR3 spans 12 amino acids. Germline CDR1 is ENHRY and CDR2 is SYGVKD. V lost 6 bases to trimming and J lost 3 bases; unmatched junction nucleotides: 2. Here the CDR3 reads CAISSGIYEQYF. Here the CDR3 DNA reads TGTGCCATCAGCAGCGGGATCTACGAGCAGTACTTC.

The chain employs TRBV4-1 and TRBJ2-1; TRBD2 aligns across 10 bases. Trimming at V came to 6 bases and at J to 10 bases, leaving 15 bases not matched to a gene. Germline V gives CDR1 MGHRA, CDR2 YSYEKL. The CDR3 sequence is 16 residues long. Here the CDR3 DNA reads TGCGCCAGCAGTCGCGGGAGCGGGAGGGGTTCGGACGAGCAGTTCTTC. Protein product: CASSRGSGRGSDEQFF.

The chain has TRBV4-3 and TRBJ2-1; 9 bases map to TRBD2. V lost 1 base to trimming and J lost 8 bases; unmatched junction nucleotides: 9. The CDR3 has 16 amino acids. The V gene's germline CDR1 is LGHNA and CDR2 YSLEER. This CDR3 is CASSQGDSGSVDEQFF. The CDR3 DNA sequence: TGCGCCAGCAGCCAAGGAGATAGCGGGAGTGTCGATGAGCAGTTCTTC.